Below are 14 T cell receptor beta chains sequenced from a single sample in a study of blood T cell repertoires in COVID-19. TCRdb's copy holds only in-frame clones and misses some; the assay was immunoSEQ multiplex PCR. The sample holds about 370,000 clones; roughly nine tenths are singletons and the top ten take 1%. Sample: PBMCs or T cells enriched from blood (not recorded which). The receptor source for this set is a man in his late teens or twenties who had recovered from COVID-19.

V usage is TRBV19 and J usage is TRBJ2-6, with TRBD1 identical over 10 bases. The germline V gene encodes CDR1 LNHDA and CDR2 SQIVND (reference sequence). The CDR3 runs to 17 residues. V dropped 6 bases and J dropped 4; count of bases not matched to a gene: 9. CDR3 in amino acids: CASSRPGTGVGANVLTF. CDR3 DNA: TGTGCCAGTAGCCGTCCCGGGACAGGGGTCGGGGCCAACGTCCTGACTTTC.

The chain is built from TRBV27 and TRBJ2-7; no reliable D call. The CDR3 loop spans 14 amino acids. V lost 6 bases and J lost 4, with 16 bases in between. CDR1 and CDR2 (germline): MNHEY, SMNVEV (reference sequence). CDR3 amino acids: CASSPRPFRYEQYF. The CDR3 DNA reads as TGTGCCAGCAGCCCCCGGCCCTTCAGGTACGAGCAGTACTTC.

V and J are TRBV7-6 and TRBJ2-7; 7 positions match TRBD1. CDR3 length equals 16 residues. Per germline, CDR1 SGHVS and CDR2 FNYEAQ. The trim removed 4 bases at V and 0 bases at J, leaving 9 bases unmatched. The CDR3 DNA reads as TGTGCCAGCAGCTCCATGGTTCCAGGGGGCTCCTACGAGCAGTACTTC. As protein: CASSSMVPGGSYEQYF.

The chain uses TRBV19 and TRBJ1-5; the D gene is possibly TRBD1 (6 bases). Trimming shortened V by 1 base and J by 6 bases, and 13 bases separated the two germline ends. The CDR3 spans 15 residues. Germline assignment: CDR1 LNHDA and CDR2 SQIVND (reference sequence). This chain's CDR3 is CASSIVQGSAQPQHF. CDR3 nucleotide sequence: TGTGCCAGTAGTATAGTCCAGGGGTCCGCTCAGCCCCAGCATTTT.

The gene calls are TRBV28 and TRBJ2-1, with D possibly matching TRBD1 (5 bases). CDR3 length equals 14 residues. CDR1 is MDHEN and CDR2 is SYDVKM in the germline V gene. The V end was cut by 7 bases, the J end by 5 bases, with 15 bases between. The CDR3 is CASTLGLVNNEQFF. The CDR3 bases are TGTGCCAGCACCTTGGGGCTGGTTAACAATGAGCAGTTCTTC.

This chain connects TRBV10-1 to TRBJ2-7; D perhaps matches TRBD1 (6 bases). Looked up from germline, CDR1 is WNHNN and CDR2 is SYGVQD (reference sequence). The V gene lost 10 bases and the J gene lost 0 bases, with 16 bases spanning the gap. The CDR3 consists of 14 residues. Written as DNA, the CDR3 is TGCGCCACAAAAAAGGACAGCAACTCCTACGAGCAGTACTTC. Protein product: CATKKDSNSYEQYF.

As to this clone: Other DNA sequences in the same sample also yield this CDR3. The gene calls are TRBV2 and TRBJ1-1; D is possibly TRBD1 (5 bases). The CDR3 loop spans 14 amino acids. Germline CDR1 and CDR2: SNHLY and FYNNEI. The V end lost 6 bases, the J end lost 1 base, and 12 bases lay between the germline ends. The CDR3 region has the DNA TGTGCCAGCAGAGACCGGGGGGGGAACACTGAAGCTTTCTTT. It specifies CASRDRGGNTEAFF.

In nucleotides, the CDR3 is TGTGCCAGCAGTGACTCACGGACAGGGGATAACTATGGCTACACCTTC. This sequence encodes CASSDSRTGDNYGYTF. The chain couples TRBV6-4 to TRBJ1-2, with 9 bases identical to TRBD1. This CDR3 has 16 residues. The germline gives CDR1 MRHNA, CDR2 SNTAGT. The ends lost 0 bases at V and 1 base at J; junction bases unmatched: 3.

The chain couples TRBV19 to TRBJ1-2; TRBD1 is a possible D gene (5 bases). CDR1 is LNHDA and CDR2 is SQIVND in the germline V gene (reference sequence). V shed 2 bases and J shed 4 bases, with 8 bases lying between them. The CDR3 is 13 amino acids. The CDR3 DNA follows: TGTGCCAGTAGTATAAGCAGGGCCTATGGCTACACCTTC. Amino acid sequence: CASSISRAYGYTF. Filled out from reference TRBV19 and TRBJ1-2, the complete variable domain reads DGGITQSPKYLFRKEGQNVTLSCEQNLNHDAMYWYRQDPGQGLRLIYYSQIVNDFQKGDIAEGYSVSREKKESFPLTVTSAQKNPTAFYLCASSISRAYGYTFGSGTRLTVV.

This chain joins TRBV18 and TRBJ1-1; the D gene is possibly TRBD1 (5 bases). CDR3 length equals 16 residues. Germline V gene sequence: CDR1 KGHSH, CDR2 LQKENI. V was cut by 2 bases and J by 2 bases, with 15 bases left in between. As DNA, the CDR3 is TGTGCCAGCTCACCAATGGCTCGACAGATTAACACTGAAGCTTTCTTT. Translating it yields CASSPMARQINTEAFF. Together with reference TRBV18 and TRBJ1-1, the CDR3 gives the full variable domain: NAGVMQNPRHLVRRRGQEARLRCSPMKGHSHVYWYRQLPEEGLKFMVYLQKENIIDESGMPKERFSAEFPKEGPSILRIQQVVRGDSAAYFCASSPMARQINTEAFFGQGTRLTVV.

In this sample, this clone turned up once. V gene TRBV28 combines with J gene TRBJ1-2; 7 bases match TRBD1. Trimming at V came to 3 bases and at J to 4 bases, leaving 8 bases not matched to a gene. The germline V gene encodes CDR1 MDHEN and CDR2 SYDVKM. This CDR3 spans 15 amino acids. CDR3 DNA: TGTGCCAGCAGTTTTGGGGACAGATTGGCCTATGGCTACACCTTC. This sequence encodes CASSFGDRLAYGYTF.

The J gene is TRBJ2-5, the V gene TRBV5-1; possible D gene TRBD1, 6 bases. There are 15 residues in the CDR3. V lost 3 bases and J lost 0, with 12 bases in between. Germline V gene data show CDR1 as SGHRS and CDR2 as YFSETQ. CDR3 residues: CASSSTGKDQETQYF. The CDR3, as DNA: TGCGCCAGCAGCTCTACAGGGAAGGACCAAGAGACCCAGTACTTC.

V gene TRBV24-1 combines with J gene TRBJ2-3, with a weak D call TRBD1 (5 bases). Per the germline V gene, CDR1 is KGHDR and CDR2 is SFDVKD. Trimming removed 2 bases at V and 5 bases at J, with 7 bases between. This CDR3 has 13 amino acids. DNA of the CDR3: TGTGCCACCAGTGATTACCAGGGAGATACGCAGTATTTT. Its protein product is CATSDYQGDTQYF.

The CDR3 protein is CASSPLLRANEQFF. The CDR3 nucleotides are TGTGCCAGTAGTCCCCTCCTACGTGCGAATGAGCAGTTCTTC. The chain joins TRBV19 to TRBJ2-1; D not certain. CDR3 length: 14 amino acids. In germline, CDR1 is LNHDA, CDR2 SQIVND (reference sequence). Trimming took off 5 bases at V and 7 bases at J, with 15 bases between the two ends.